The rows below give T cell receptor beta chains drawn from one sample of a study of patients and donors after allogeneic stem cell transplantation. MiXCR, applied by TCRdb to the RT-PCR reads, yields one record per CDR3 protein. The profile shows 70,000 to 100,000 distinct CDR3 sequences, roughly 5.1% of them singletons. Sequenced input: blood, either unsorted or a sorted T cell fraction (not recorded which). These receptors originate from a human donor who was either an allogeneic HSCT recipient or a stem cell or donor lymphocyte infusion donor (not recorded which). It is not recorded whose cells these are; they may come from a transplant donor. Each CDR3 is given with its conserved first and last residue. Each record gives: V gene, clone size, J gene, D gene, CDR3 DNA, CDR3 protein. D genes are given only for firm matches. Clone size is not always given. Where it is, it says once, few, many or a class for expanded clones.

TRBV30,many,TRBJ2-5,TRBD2,TGTGCCTGGAGTCGACTAGCGGGACAAGAGACCCAGTACTTC,CAWSRLAGQETQYF
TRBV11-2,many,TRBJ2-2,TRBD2,TGTGCCAGCAGCCCCCGCCAGCGGGGGGGCCAAGTAACCGGGGAGCTGTTTTTT,CASSPRQRGGQVTGELFF
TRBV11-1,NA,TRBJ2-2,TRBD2,TGTGCCAGCAGCTTAAGTAATAAAGCTAGCGGGACTACCGGGGAGCTGTTTTTT,CASSLSNKASGTTGELFF
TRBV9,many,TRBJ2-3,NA,TGTGCCAGCAGCCCCCGAGTGGGGGGTGCAGATACGCAGTATTTT,CASSPRVGGADTQYF
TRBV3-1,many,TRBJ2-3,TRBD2,TGTGCCAGCAGCCAGACCTCTAGCGCGGGAGGAAGACGGACAGATACGCAGTATTTT,CASSQTSSAGGRRTDTQYF
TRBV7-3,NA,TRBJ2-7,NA,TGTGCCAGCAGCTCCTCCGAGTCTGGCGAGCAGTACTTC,CASSSSESGEQYF
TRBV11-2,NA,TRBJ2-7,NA,TGTGCCAGCAGCTCAGTCGTCGGCAGGTTCCACGAGCAGTACTTC,CASSSVVGRFHEQYF
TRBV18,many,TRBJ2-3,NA,TGTGCCAGCTCACCTGCCGGGCTCGGGGATACGCAGTATTTT,CASSPAGLGDTQYF
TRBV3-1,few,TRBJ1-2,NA,TGTGCCAGCAGCCAGTTCCGGAGTGGCTACACCTTC,CASSQFRSGYTF
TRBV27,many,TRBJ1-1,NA,TGTGCCAGCAGTTTATTGCTAGGACGTGAAGCTTTCTTT,CASSLLLGREAFF
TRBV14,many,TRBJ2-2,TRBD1,TGTGCCAGCAGCTATGACAGGGTAACCGGGGAGCTGTTTTTT,CASSYDRVTGELFF
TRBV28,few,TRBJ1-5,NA,TGTGCCAGCAGTCCCGCCACAGCTCAGCCCCAGCATTTT,CASSPATAQPQHF
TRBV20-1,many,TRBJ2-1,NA,TGCAGTGCTAGAGTCGTAGGTGAAAATGAGCAGTTCTTC,CSARVVGENEQFF
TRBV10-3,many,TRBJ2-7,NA,TGTGCCATCACCCGTGGACTGGAGACTTATAACGAGCAGTACTTC,CAITRGLETYNEQYF
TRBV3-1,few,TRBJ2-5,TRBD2,TGTGCCAGCAGCCAATTTGCGGGGGTCCAAGAGACCCAGTACTTC,CASSQFAGVQETQYF
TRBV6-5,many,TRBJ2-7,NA,TGTGCCAGCAGTTACCGGGAAGACGAGCAGTACTTC,CASSYREDEQYF
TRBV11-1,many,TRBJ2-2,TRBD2,TGTGCCAGCAGCTCCGGGACTAGCTACAACTTAAACACCGGGGAGCTGTTTTTT,CASSSGTSYNLNTGELFF
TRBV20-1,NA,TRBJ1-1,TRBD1,TGCAGTGCTAGACCGTCAGGGGGCTTGGGTCCCACTGAAGCTTTCTTT,CSARPSGGLGPTEAFF
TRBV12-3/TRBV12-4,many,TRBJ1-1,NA,TGTGCCAGCAGTTTAGCAGGTGGAGGGACTGAAGCTTTCTTT,CASSLAGGGTEAFF
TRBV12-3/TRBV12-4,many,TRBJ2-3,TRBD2,TGTGCCAGCAGTCCCGGGACTAGCCGTCCGGATACGCAGTATTTT,CASSPGTSRPDTQYF
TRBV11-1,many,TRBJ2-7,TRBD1,TGTGCCAGCAGCTCGACCCGGGACAGGGTAGGCGAGCAGTACTTC,CASSSTRDRVGEQYF
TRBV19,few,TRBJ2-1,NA,TGTGCCAGTAGTATAGTGCCTAGTCTTCAATACAATGAGCAGTTCTTC,CASSIVPSLQYNEQFF
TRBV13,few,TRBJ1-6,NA,TGTGCCAGCAGCTCGAGGGGGTCCTATATGGCCCTCCACTTT,CASSSRGSYMALHF
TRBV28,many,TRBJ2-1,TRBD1,TGTGCCAGCAGCCCTCTCGGGACAGGGGGCTTGAGTGAGCAGTTCTTC,CASSPLGTGGLSEQFF
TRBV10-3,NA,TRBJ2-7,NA,TGTGCCATCACCCCTGACAGCGCCCACTACGAGCAGTACTTC,CAITPDSAHYEQYF
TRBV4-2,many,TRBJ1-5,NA,TGTGCCAGCAGCCAAGATTTCGGGTATCAGCCCCAGCATTTT,CASSQDFGYQPQHF
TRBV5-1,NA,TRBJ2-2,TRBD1,TGCGCCAGCAGCCTACGAACGACAGGGACCGGGGAGCTGTTTTTT,CASSLRTTGTGELFF
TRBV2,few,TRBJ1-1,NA,TGTGCCACAACCCAAGGGCCCCCTGAAGCTTTCTTT,CATTQGPPEAFF
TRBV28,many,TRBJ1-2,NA,TGTGCCAGCACGGGGGACTTACGCGTATATGGCTACACCTTC,CASTGDLRVYGYTF
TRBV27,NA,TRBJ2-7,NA,TGTGCCAGCAGGGACCGGGACACCCGCTACGAGCAGTACTTC,CASRDRDTRYEQYF
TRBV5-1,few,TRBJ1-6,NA,TGCGCCAGCAGCTTGGAATCGACAGGCCCCCTCCACTTT,CASSLESTGPLHF
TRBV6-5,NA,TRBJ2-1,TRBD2,TGTGCCAGCAGTTACAAAAGCGGGAGAGTGGATGAGCAGTTCTTC,CASSYKSGRVDEQFF
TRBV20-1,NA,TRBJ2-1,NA,TGCAGTGCTACCATCCTCGGGGAACCCTACAATGAGCAGTTCTTC,CSATILGEPYNEQFF
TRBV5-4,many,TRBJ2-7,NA,TGTGCCAGCAGCCAGGGAATTTGGGACTACGAGCAGTACTTC,CASSQGIWDYEQYF
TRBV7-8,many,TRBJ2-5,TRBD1,TGTGCCAGCAGCCTCGGGACAGGGGGGTTTAGAGAGACCCAGTACTTC,CASSLGTGGFRETQYF
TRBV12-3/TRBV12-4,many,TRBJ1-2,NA,TGTGCCAGCAGTAAGGACCAGAGGGGCTACACCTTC,CASSKDQRGYTF
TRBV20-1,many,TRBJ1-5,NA,TGCAGTGCTGGAAACCCGGGCTTCCCGAATCAGCCCCAGCATTTT,CSAGNPGFPNQPQHF
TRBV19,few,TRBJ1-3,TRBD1,TGTGCCAGTAGTATCCGCAGGGGGAACTCTGGAAACACCATATATTTT,CASSIRRGNSGNTIYF
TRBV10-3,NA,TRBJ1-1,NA,TGTGCCATCAGGAAAACTACAGGGCTGAACACTGAAGCTTTCTTT,CAIRKTTGLNTEAFF
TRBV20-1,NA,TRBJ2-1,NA,TGCAGTGCGGAATTACGAGGGCTAAATGAGCAGTTCTTC,CSAELRGLNEQFF
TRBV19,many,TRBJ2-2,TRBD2,TGTGCCAGTAGGCGGTATAGCGGGTTGAACAACGGGGAGCTGTTTTTT,CASRRYSGLNNGELFF
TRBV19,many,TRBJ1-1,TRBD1,TGTGCCAGTAGTGACAGGGGGCTAACTGAAGCTTTCTTT,CASSDRGLTEAFF
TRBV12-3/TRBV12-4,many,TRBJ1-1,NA,TGTGCCAGCGGGTGGGCAGGGGACACTGAAGCTTTCTTT,CASGWAGDTEAFF
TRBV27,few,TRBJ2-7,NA,TGTGCCAGCAGTTTACGGTTTGCTAGCTCTCGGACCTACGAGCAGTACTTC,CASSLRFASSRTYEQYF
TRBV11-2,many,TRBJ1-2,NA,TGTGCCAGCAGCTCCCCACGGGCAGGGACTCCTGGCTACACCTTC,CASSSPRAGTPGYTF
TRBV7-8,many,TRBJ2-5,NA,TGTGCCAGCAGCTTAGTTCGCCAAGAGACCCAGTACTTC,CASSLVRQETQYF
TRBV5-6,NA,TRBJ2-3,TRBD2,TGTGCCAGCAGCTTACTAACGGGACTAGCGGATACGCAGTATTTT,CASSLLTGLADTQYF
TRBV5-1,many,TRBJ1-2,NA,TGCGCCAGCAGCTCCGGACGGACCTTTAACTATGGCTACACCTTC,CASSSGRTFNYGYTF
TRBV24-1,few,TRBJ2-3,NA,TGTGCCACCAGTGATGGAGGGAGAGATACGCAGTATTTT,CATSDGGRDTQYF
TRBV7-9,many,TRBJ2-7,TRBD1,TGTGCCAGCAGCAGAAAGGACAGGGGGGACGAGCAGTACTTC,CASSRKDRGDEQYF
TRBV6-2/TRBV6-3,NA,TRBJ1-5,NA,TGTGCCAGCAGTTACTCGCCAAACGCTCCCCAGCATTTT,CASSYSPNAPQHF
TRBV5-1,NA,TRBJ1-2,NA,TGCGCCAGCACCCCCGGCCAGGGGACGGGCGGCTACACCTTC,CASTPGQGTGGYTF
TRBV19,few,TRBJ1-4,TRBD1,TGTGCCAGTGCGGACAGGGGAGGGGAAAAACTGTTTTTT,CASADRGGEKLFF
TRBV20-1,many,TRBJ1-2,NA,TGCAGTGCTATACAGGGAGTTTACGGCTACACCTTC,CSAIQGVYGYTF
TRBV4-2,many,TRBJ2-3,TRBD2,TGTGCCAGCAGCCTCCAACCCCTAGCGGGAGGACCAGGCAGCACAGATACGCAGTATTTT,CASSLQPLAGGPGSTDTQYF
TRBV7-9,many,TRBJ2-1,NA,TGTGCCAGCAGCTTCCGACAAATCAATGAGCAGTTCTTC,CASSFRQINEQFF
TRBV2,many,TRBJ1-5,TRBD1,TGTGCCAGTGGGACAGCCAGGGGGCAGTCGAGCAATCAGCCCCAGCATTTT,CASGTARGQSSNQPQHF
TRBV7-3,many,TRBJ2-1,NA,TGTGCCAGCAGCCGTGTGGGTGACTCCTACAATGAGCAGTTCTTC,CASSRVGDSYNEQFF
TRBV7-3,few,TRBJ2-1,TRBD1,TGTGCCAGCAGCACGGGACAGGGGCGGGAGCAGTTCTTC,CASSTGQGREQFF
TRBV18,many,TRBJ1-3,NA,TGTGCCAGCTCACGGGAGGCTGGAAACACCATATATTTT,CASSREAGNTIYF